This entry is about one TCR beta chain. The germline V gene encodes CDR1 LGHDT and CDR2 YNNKEL (reference sequence). The CDR3 spans 16 residues. V gave up 0 bases and J gave up 3 bases; unmatched junction bases: 5. This specimen comes from a study of blood T cell repertoires in COVID-19. Overall study context: Samples came from the United States, Italy and Spain, spanning acute and convalescent COVID-19. T cells, B-cell-depleted T cells, or PBMCs provided the cDNA or gDNA that served as material.

In the original workflow: Reference gene primer amplification yielded estimated nucleated cell counts. The protocol was immunoSEQ multiplex PCR, while the TCRdb copy is restricted to in-frame clones and leaves out a portion. V and J calls and clone size are as listed in that table; D and trimming were resolved from the DNA. The sample lists about 250,000 clones, around 83% seen once, with about 9% in the top ten. Sequencing was performed on peripheral blood. The sequence came from a man between 35 and 55 years old with active or convalescent COVID-19. The J gene is TRBJ1-5, the V gene TRBV3-1 (or the pseudogene TRBV3-2); TRBD1 aligns across 7 bases. The CDR3 sequence: CASSQDQQGPNQPQHF. The CDR3 DNA sequence: TGTGCCAGCAGCCAAGATCAACAGGGGCCCAATCAGCCCCAGCATTTT.